The 25 T cell receptor beta chains below all came from one sample that was sequenced in a study of shared clonotypes between healthy human individuals. The table came from immunoSEQ multiplex PCR; TCRdb's copy has only in-frame clones and leaves some out. The sample lists 400,000 to 500,000 clones, about 80% seen once, with approximately 12% in the top ten. The sample was PBMCs. Receptors were obtained from a woman between 40 and 55 years old in good health. Some clones in this sample may be carry-over from other donors' samples.

The V and J genes are TRBV27 and TRBJ2-3; TRBD2 might be the D (6 bases). The CDR3 totals 15 residues. CDR1 and CDR2 from the germline V gene are MNHEY and SMNVEV (reference sequence). V was cut by 2 bases and J by 0 bases, with 9 bases left in between. The CDR3 nucleotides are TGTGCCAGCAGTTTAGGCGGGACGAGCACAGATACGCAGTATTTT. Translated, it gives CASSLGGTSTDTQYF.

As for this clone: A single base is all that separates this from a far larger clone, so a read error is likely. The missing conserved phenylalanine or tryptophan at the end of this CDR3 makes a read error likely. The CDR3: CASSYSISTEAFL. CDR3 bases: TGTGCCAGCAGTTACTCTATCAGCACTGAAGCTTTCCTT. This chain connects TRBV6-6 to TRBJ1-1; D unclear. Germline CDR1 MNHNY, CDR2 SVGAGI (reference sequence). The CDR3 covers 13 residues. Trimming pared 0 bases from V and 4 bases from J, leaving 6 bases between.

This chain links TRBV11-2 with TRBJ2-7; D not resolved. V dropped 1 base and J dropped 4 bases, with 5 bases sitting between them. The CDR3 is made up of 12 amino acids. CDR1 and CDR2 (germline): SGHAT, FQNNGV. The CDR3 region has the DNA TGTGCCAGCAGCTTAGGGTATTACGAGCAGTACTTC. Its translation: CASSLGYYEQYF.

The chain uses TRBV5-1 and TRBJ2-7, with D hard to call. Trimming removed 0 bases at V and 0 bases at J, with 16 bases between. The V gene's germline CDR1 is SGHRS and CDR2 YFSETQ. The CDR3 sequence is 17 residues long. CDR3 protein: CASSLGMAFGRSYEQYF. The CDR3 bases are TGCGCCAGCAGCTTGGGGATGGCTTTCGGCCGCTCCTACGAGCAGTACTTC.

As to this clone: A much more abundant neighbour one base away suggests this may be a read error. The chain combines TRBV9 with TRBJ1-2, with 8 nucleotides matching TRBD1. CDR3 length: 14 residues. V lost 4 bases to trimming and J lost 2 bases; unmatched junction nucleotides: 4. Germline V gives CDR1 SGDLS, CDR2 YYNGEE. Here the CDR3 reads CASSPRQGNYGYTF. In DNA, the CDR3 is TGTGCCAGCAGCCCCCGACAGGGGAACTATGGCTACACCTTC. Full variable domain (missing parts from reference TRBV9 and TRBJ1-2): DSGVTQTPKHLITATGQRVTLRCSPRSGDLSVYWYQQSLDQGLQFLIQYYNGEERAKGNILERFSAQQFPDLHSELNLSSLELGDSALYFCASSPRQGNYGYTFGSGTRLTVV.

This clone was detected only once. The chain has TRBV11-3 and TRBJ2-3, with 7 bases matching TRBD1. CDR3 length: 17 residues. Germline CDR1 reads SGHNT; CDR2 reads YENEEA. After removal of 5 bases from V and 2 bases from J, the junction contained 13 bases not matched to a gene. The DNA of the CDR3 is TGTGCCAGCAGCACCAAACCCAGGGACAGCCACACAGATACGCAGTATTTT. Translated: CASSTKPRDSHTDTQYF.

J is TRBJ1-2 and V is TRBV4-1; tentative D call: TRBD1 (6 bases). Trimming stripped 4 bases from V and 5 bases from J, with 17 bases between. Germline values: CDR1 MGHRA, CDR2 YSYEKL. CDR3 length equals 15 residues. Here the CDR3 reads CASSLSLGGEYGYTF. The DNA of the CDR3 is TGCGCCAGCAGCCTAAGCTTAGGGGGGGAATATGGCTACACCTTC.

V and J are TRBV25-1 and TRBJ2-3; D call uncertain. Trimming shortened V by 4 bases and J by 1 base, and 12 bases separated the two germline ends. CDR1 is MGHDK, CDR2 SYGVNS, per germline. The CDR3 is 15 amino acids. CDR3 sequence reads: CASSATKPCTDTQYF. For the CDR3, the DNA is TGTGCCAGCAGTGCTACCAAGCCCTGCACAGATACGCAGTATTTT.

The J gene is TRBJ2-7, the V gene TRBV9; D is possibly TRBD2 (5 bases). With 3 bases removed from V and 5 bases from J, the gap between germline ends came to 15 bases. The CDR3 has 14 residues. The germline CDR1 and CDR2 sequences are SGDLS and YYNGEE. The CDR3 bases are TGTGCCAGCAGCGCCTTCTCCACTAGTGACGAGCAGTACTTC. Its translation: CASSAFSTSDEQYF. The complete variable domain, with remaining parts taken from reference TRBV9 and TRBJ2-7, reads DSGVTQTPKHLITATGQRVTLRCSPRSGDLSVYWYQQSLDQGLQFLIQYYNGEERAKGNILERFSAQQFPDLHSELNLSSLELGDSALYFCASSAFSTSDEQYFGPGTRLTVT.

V gene TRBV5-1 combines with J gene TRBJ2-7; 10 bases are a match to TRBD1. The CDR3 loop spans 16 amino acids. The junction had 9 bases not matched to a gene; V was cut back by 0 bases and J by 6 bases. Germline CDR1 is SGHRS and CDR2 is YFSETQ. Written as DNA, the CDR3 is TGCGCCAGCAGCTTGGGTAGGGGACAGGGGTTGAGCGAGCAGTACTTC. This codes for CASSLGRGQGLSEQYF.

The V call is TRBV7-9, the J call TRBJ1-5, with a possible D match to TRBD1 (6 bases). CDR1 SEHNR and CDR2 FQNEAQ come from the germline V gene (reference sequence). The CDR3 has 15 amino acids. Deletions cut 4 bases from V and 5 bases from J, with 15 bases between. The CDR3 reads CASSSNGGRDQPQHF. The DNA for the CDR3 is TGTGCCAGCAGCTCGAACGGGGGGCGCGATCAGCCCCAGCATTTT.

This chain connects TRBV7-3 to TRBJ2-1; D might be TRBD2 (6 bases). Trimming left V 4 bases short and J 4 bases short, with 11 bases between. CDR1 is SGHTA, CDR2 FQGTGA, per germline. This CDR3 is 14 amino acids long. CDR3 sequence (DNA): TGTGCCAGCAGCTCGGGAGTTGCATACAATGAGCAGTTCTTC. As protein: CASSSGVAYNEQFF.

The gene calls are TRBV18 and TRBJ2-1, with D possibly matching TRBD2 (6 bases). V gave up 4 bases and J gave up 4 bases, with 26 bases separating them. CDR1 is KGHSH, CDR2 LQKENI, per germline. The CDR3 spans 19 residues. CDR3 nucleotide sequence: TGTGCCAGCTCACTCCCCCCCGAGGCCGGTCGGACTAAGTACAATGAGCAGTTCTTC. This codes for CASSLPPEAGRTKYNEQFF.

The V call is TRBV19, the J call TRBJ2-1, with D uncertain. Germline CDR1 LNHDA, CDR2 SQIVND (reference sequence). The CDR3 has 15 residues. V lost 5 bases and J lost 0, with 11 bases in between. The CDR3 coding sequence is TGTGCCAGTAGTTCCGACAAGAACTCCTACAATGAGCAGTTCTTC. Its translation: CASSSDKNSYNEQFF. Together with reference TRBV19 and TRBJ2-1, the CDR3 gives the full variable domain: DGGITQSPKYLFRKEGQNVTLSCEQNLNHDAMYWYRQDPGQGLRLIYYSQIVNDFQKGDIAEGYSVSREKKESFPLTVTSAQKNPTAFYLCASSSDKNSYNEQFFGPGTRLTVL.

V is TRBV28 and J is TRBJ2-3; possibly TRBD1 or TRBD2 for D (5 bases each). The V gene lost 6 bases and the J gene lost 2 bases, with 9 bases spanning the gap. The CDR3 is 13 amino acids. From germline, CDR1 is MDHEN and CDR2 SYDVKM. CDR3 sequence (DNA): TGTGCCAGCAGGACCGGGACCACAGATACGCAGTATTTT. The encoded protein is CASRTGTTDTQYF.

This clone was picked up many times. CDR3 DNA sequence: TGTGCCAGCAGCTTGACTAGCGGGAACACCGGGGAGCTGTTTTTT. This sequence encodes CASSLTSGNTGELFF. This chain links TRBV5-4 with TRBJ2-2; 8 bases are shared with TRBD2. There are 15 residues in the CDR3. After removal of 1 base from V and 1 base from J, the junction contained 0 bases not matched to a gene. In germline, CDR1 is SGHNT, CDR2 YYREEE (reference sequence).

This clone was seen more than once but under ten times. This rearrangement joins TRBV7-3 to TRBJ1-1, with D perhaps TRBD1 (5 bases). V was trimmed by 2 bases and J by 1 base, leaving 8 bases between them. The CDR3 is 14 amino acids. Germline V gene lookup returns CDR1 SGHTA and CDR2 FQGTGA. The CDR3 DNA follows: TGTGCCAGCAGCTTAGGGGGGAAGAACACTGAAGCTTTCTTT. Translated: CASSLGGKNTEAFF.

The V gene is TRBV19, the J gene TRBJ2-3; no definite D call. This CDR3 contains 14 residues. The germline V gene encodes CDR1 LNHDA and CDR2 SQIVND (reference sequence). With 6 bases removed from V and 2 bases from J, the gap between germline ends came to 12 bases. CDR3 nucleotides: TGTGCCAGTAGCCATGGACCGAACACAGATACGCAGTATTTT. Amino acid sequence: CASSHGPNTDTQYF.

The chain couples TRBV6-5 to TRBJ2-3; D possibly corresponds to TRBD1 (6 bases). This CDR3 spans 16 amino acids. Germline CDR1 and CDR2: MNHEY and SVGAGI. The V end was cut by 2 bases, the J end by 1 base, with 13 bases between. The CDR3, as DNA: TGTGCCAGCAGTTACCGGCGGACAGTGGGCACAGATACGCAGTATTTT. Its protein product is CASSYRRTVGTDTQYF.

This clone was seen only once. Other DNA sequences in the same sample also yield this CDR3. The chain combines TRBV28 with TRBJ2-7; D not resolved. Trimming took off 6 bases at V and 2 bases at J, with 5 bases between the two ends. Per the germline V gene, CDR1 is MDHEN and CDR2 is SYDVKM. This CDR3 is 11 amino acids long. The CDR3 protein is CASSQTYEQYF. The DNA for the CDR3 is TGTGCCAGCAGCCAGACCTACGAGCAGTACTTC.

The rearrangement uses TRBV9 and TRBJ2-1, with D possibly being TRBD1 (7 bases). Trimming took off 4 bases at V and 12 bases at J, with 14 bases between the two ends. Germline assignment: CDR1 SGDLS and CDR2 YYNGEE. The CDR3 has 12 amino acids. CDR3 coding DNA: TGTGCCAGCAGCCTAACAGGGGAGGTGCAGTTCTTC. Encoded protein: CASSLTGEVQFF.

This clone was detected only once. CDR3 sequence reads: CSVAPSGDVVGTQYF. The CDR3 bases are TGCAGCGTTGCCCCCAGCGGGGACGTGGTGGGTACGCAGTATTTT. The J gene is TRBJ2-3, the V gene TRBV29-1, with 7 bases that match TRBD2. V shed 4 bases, J shed 8 bases, and the junction held 15 bases outside the gene matches. CDR1 is SQVTM and CDR2 is ANQGSEA in the germline V gene. The CDR3 sequence is 15 residues long.

This CDR3 is CASSLLRGATNEKLFF. CDR3 nucleotides: TGTGCCAGCAGCTTGCTAAGGGGTGCAACTAATGAAAAACTGTTTTTT. The chain joins TRBV11-2 to TRBJ1-4; weak D call: TRBD1 (5 bases). This CDR3 has 16 residues. The V end was cut by 3 bases, the J end by 0 bases, with 11 bases between. Germline-derived CDR1 and CDR2 are SGHAT and FQNNGV. The full variable domain, its missing parts supplied by reference TRBV11-2 and TRBJ1-4, is EAGVAQSPRYKIIEKRQSVAFWCNPISGHATLYWYQQILGQGPKLLIQFQNNGVVDDSQLPKDRFSAERLKGVDSTLKIQPAKLEDSAVYLCASSLLRGATNEKLFFGSGTQLSVL.

V and J are TRBV6-1 and TRBJ2-1; the D is unclear. The CDR3 is 14 residues long. V was cut by 9 bases and J by 1 base, with 13 bases left in between. Germline values: CDR1 MNHNS, CDR2 SASEGT. Here the CDR3 DNA reads TGTGCCAGTGATGAGACCGCATCCTACAATGAGCAGTTCTTC. This gives the protein CASDETASYNEQFF.

V is TRBV10-3 and J is TRBJ2-7; TRBD1 is a possible D gene (5 bases). The V gene lost 3 bases and the J gene lost 0 bases, with 12 bases spanning the gap. From germline, CDR1 is ENHRY and CDR2 SYGVKD. This CDR3 comprises 15 residues. CDR3 DNA: TGTGCCATCAGTGATGTGACAGTCAGCTCCTACGAGCAGTACTTC. Residues: CAISDVTVSSYEQYF.